The rows below give T cell receptor beta chains drawn from one sample of a study of shared T cell receptors in the human thymus. Profiled with immunoSEQ multiplex PCR; TCRdb holds only in-frame clones, not every one. The sample consists of hundreds of thousands of clones, roughly 90% of them appearing once. This same sample was also part of a study on human thymus T cells.

The sequenced sample consisted of thymocytes. The receptors here all came from a boy under two years old with a congenital heart defect. Each CDR3 is given with its conserved first and last residue. The D gene is left open where the match is weak. Clone size is shown for a subset of rows, as once, few, many or a class of expanded clone.

clone size,J gene,D gene,CDR3 length,V gene,CDR3 DNA,CDR3 protein
once,TRBJ2-5,TRBD2,15,TRBV28,TGTGCCAGCAGTACCTCTAGCGGGAGGCAAGAGACCCAGTACTTC,CASSTSSGRQETQYF
few,TRBJ2-6,NA,17,TRBV2,TGTGCCAGCAGTGAAGCCTCCAGGCCGCCAGGGGCCAACGTCCTGACTTTC,CASSEASRPPGANVLTF
NA,TRBJ1-3,TRBD1,16,TRBV5-1,TGCGCCAGCAGCTTTACACGGACAGGCTCTGGAAACACCATATATTTT,CASSFTRTGSGNTIYF
NA,TRBJ1-5,TRBD1,19,TRBV30,TGTGCCTGGAGTGTACCTCGCGACAGGGTAACCACTAGCAATCAGCCCCAGCATTTT,CAWSVPRDRVTTSNQPQHF
NA,TRBJ2-3,TRBD1,15,TRBV6-5,TGTGCCAGCAGTTATTCCGGACAGGGTTACGATACGCAGTATTTT,CASSYSGQGYDTQYF
NA,TRBJ2-1,NA,15,TRBV28,TGTGCCAGCAGTTTCCCTTCTCCCTTCCTCAGGGAGCAGTTCTTC,CASSFPSPFLREQFF
NA,TRBJ1-1,NA,16,TRBV18,TGTGCCAGCTCACCTTACGCGGGGCCCATGAACACTGAAGCTTTCTTT,CASSPYAGPMNTEAFF
NA,TRBJ2-1,TRBD1,16,TRBV5-4,TGTGCCAGCACCCAACACCGGGACAGTGTGGCCAATGAGCAGTTCTTC,CASTQHRDSVANEQFF
NA,TRBJ2-2,TRBD1,18,TRBV4-3,TGCGCCAGCAGCCAAGATCACGGCGGTGGGGACAGAACCGGGGAGCTGTTTTTT,CASSQDHGGGDRTGELFF
NA,TRBJ2-3,NA,16,TRBV28,TGTGCCAGCAGTGCCAGGGTCCGCCCGGCCGGGGATACGCAGTATTTT,CASSARVRPAGDTQYF
NA,TRBJ2-3,TRBD1,14,TRBV5-1,TGCGCCAGCAGCCGGGACAGGACAACAGATACGCAGTATTTT,CASSRDRTTDTQYF
NA,TRBJ2-5,NA,13,TRBV27,TGTGCCAGCAGTTTCGGTCGGGAGGAGACCCAGTACTTC,CASSFGREETQYF
NA,TRBJ2-7,NA,19,TRBV7-2,TGTGCCAGCAGCTTAGCGATCCCACCTACTTCCGGAGTTTGCTACGAGCAGTACTTC,CASSLAIPPTSGVCYEQYF
few,TRBJ2-7,NA,14,TRBV12-2,TGTGCAAGTCGCTTAGTGGGACAGGGCTACGAGCAGTACTTC,CASRLVGQGYEQYF
NA,TRBJ1-5,NA,15,TRBV4-3,TGCGCCAGCAGCCAACTTTGGGAGCGGGATCAGCCCCAGCATTTT,CASSQLWERDQPQHF
NA,TRBJ2-2,TRBD1,16,TRBV4-3,TGCGCCAGCAGCCAAGGGGACAGGGTAGAGGCCGGGGAGCTGTTTTTT,CASSQGDRVEAGELFF
NA,TRBJ1-3,TRBD1,16,TRBV6-5,TGTGCCAGCAGTTACTCAAGGGGGCTCGGAGGAAACACCATATATTTT,CASSYSRGLGGNTIYF
NA,TRBJ2-7,NA,13,TRBV5-6,TGTGCCAGCAGCTTAGGCGGGATCGACGAGCAGTACTTC,CASSLGGIDEQYF